This record covers a single TCR beta chain. The target antigen is unknown. Adult donors, all healthy and HIV-negative, had no recent acute infections or vaccinations. This entry is derived from a study of shared clonotypes between healthy human individuals. The wider study: The plates for each donor numbered three CD4 naive, three CD4 memory, two CD8 naive and one CD8 memory. General observations from the study: Clonotype sharing across several donors was observed for around 5% of naive CD4 clonotypes.

For each subset, genomic DNA was distributed in equal portions over several immunoSEQ plates. The method was immunoSEQ multiplex PCR; TCRdb's version includes in-frame clones alone and lacks a portion of them. The top ten hold 0.3% to 0.4% of the sample, which has about 2.3 million clones, approximately 93% seen once. Trimming cost V 6 bases and J 6 bases, with 15 bases left between them. CDR1 and CDR2 from the germline V gene are MNHNS and SASEGT. The CDR3 runs to 13 residues. This TCR was recovered from a man between 18 and 29 years old in good health. Some clones in this sample may be carry-over from other donors' samples. The sample consisted of naive CD4+ T cells from PBMCs. The subset was: CD45RA+ positively selected. The V gene is TRBV6-1, the J gene TRBJ2-7, with TRBD1 as a possible D gene (5 bases). Here the CDR3 DNA reads TGTGCCAGCAGGATAGAGCAGGGTAGCGAGCAGTACTTC. The encoded protein is CASRIEQGSEQYF.